This T cell receptor (beta chain) was obtained from a study of blood T cell repertoires in COVID-19. Study details: The origin of the acute and convalescent COVID-19 samples was the United States, Italy and Spain. PBMCs, B-cell-depleted T cells, or T cells were the source of the cDNA or gDNA that made up the material.

CDR3 length equals 15 residues. Germline trimming cut 4 bases from V and 0 bases from J; bases unmatched to any gene: 2. CDR1 is SGHDT, CDR2 YYEEEE, per germline. In the original processing: Amplification from reference gene primers served as the basis for estimated nucleated cell counts. Produced via immunoSEQ multiplex PCR; TCRdb's table is partial and in-frame only. Clone size and V and J calls were adopted from that table, with D and trimming inferred from the DNA. This repertoire shows roughly 41,000 clones, roughly 90% found once; its top ten account for around 11%. Sequencing was carried out using peripheral blood. The sequence derives from a man in his sixties with active COVID-19. The rearrangement joins TRBV5-6 to TRBJ2-3; 10 nucleotides align to TRBD1. CDR3 sequence: CASSRDRGSTDTQYF. The CDR3 coding sequence is TGTGCCAGCAGCCGGGACAGGGGAAGCACAGATACGCAGTATTTT.